The T cell receptor (beta chain) under discussion was sequenced for a study of blood T cells in healthy people across ages (dated by TCRdb to about 2015). With regard to the full study: In model experiments, template switching captured roughly one uniquely barcoded TCR beta cDNA molecule for every two T cells. For two donors (one aged 18 to 29 and one aged 80 or older), the study analyzed two additional independent replicas of 1 million unique cDNA reads from the same blood draw. Age-related changes in TCR beta repertoire diversity were measured in the study by deep sequencing normalized with unique cDNA molecular identifiers. To avoid experimental bias, donors of different ages were distributed randomly across sequencing lanes. Donors were grouped into four age groups: young (average approximately 15 years), middle-aged (roughly 38), aged (about 60) and long-lived (less than 85). Points the paper makes about the study in general: Compared with the aged group, the long-lived group had more naive CD4+ T cells, fewer expanded clones and increased TCR diversity, a pattern suggesting age selection. A strong correlation was found between observed TCR beta diversity and the percentage of naive T cells measured by flow cytometry. Observed TCR beta diversity per million T cells fell roughly linearly with age, and a significant reduction was already apparent by age around 40. Bulk unsorted PBMC profiling prevented conclusive comparison of naive and antigen-experienced compartments. Donor CMV infection status was unknown, potentially confounding age-related changes in expanded clonotypes. Estimates of total diversity based on one million sequenced T cells were considered lower bounds and underestimates.

The library was generated by 5' RACE. Instrument used: Illumina HiSeq 2500. A second PCR of 7 to 11 cycles was performed with a sample-barcoded 5' primer and a J-beta primer mix. Each TCR beta cDNA molecule received a unique molecular identifier from a template-switch 5' adaptor carrying 12 random nucleotides. Each sample yielded at least 2.5 million CDR3-containing paired-end reads. First-strand cDNA was synthesized from all RNA with the Mint cDNA synthesis kit, primed by a TRBC-specific oligonucleotide. After uracil-DNA glycosylase treatment, a first 18-cycle PCR used universal primers M1SS and BC2_uni_R on all cDNA. The study's own analysis went as follows. For normalization, 1 million high-quality reads were randomly selected from each sample, with every read carrying a distinct molecular identifier. Reads sharing molecular identifiers were discarded rather than binned into consensus sequences. MiTCR, run with a Q25 quality threshold and the strictest error-elimination algorithm, handled CDR3 identification, clonotype clustering and error correction. A nonparametric unseen species model with Euler transformation was used to estimate lower-bound total TCR beta diversity. TCRdb took the public reads, trimmed them with fastp at Q25, ran MiXCR for clone calling and kept in-frame beta chains. Each record represents a unique CDR3 protein, reported with the most common genes and DNA among its rows. TCRdb, rather than the study authors, made the V and J calls. This sample has about 1.7 million distinct CDR3 sequences in its table, and 28% of those were observed once. Roughly 8.2% of the sample goes to the ten largest clones.

According to the germline V gene, CDR1 reads KGHDR and CDR2 reads SFDVKD. Trimming removed 4 bases from V and 4 bases from J; the gene matches leave 7 bases unexplained. CDR3 length: 16 amino acids, cysteine to phenylalanine. Only the CDR3 DNA is retained, 48 bases long and in frame from the first base. This clonotype occurred a few times. This clone's antigen is unknown. Base qualities are not at hand, and no much larger clone is one base apart. Donors were a few dozen systemically healthy Caucasian individuals from Russia aged 6 to 90 years. Each donor gave about 11 milliliters of peripheral blood, drawn into EDTA-treated Vacutainer tubes. Ficoll-Paque density-gradient centrifugation was used to isolate PBMCs, with at least 7 million per sample. Total RNA, at least 6 micrograms per sample, was extracted from PBMCs with Trizol reagent. For every donor, flow cytometry on a PBMC aliquot measured the percentage of naive CD45RAhigh/CD27high T cells.

The specimen was blood. The V gene is TRBV24-1 and the J gene is TRBJ2-2; 8 nucleotides in the junction match TRBD1. This sequence was found in a woman aged 25 to 45 in good health. The CDR3 reads CATSEPDRAITGELFF. The DNA sequence follows: TGTGCCACCAGTGAACCGGACAGGGCCATCACCGGGGAGCTGTTTTTT.